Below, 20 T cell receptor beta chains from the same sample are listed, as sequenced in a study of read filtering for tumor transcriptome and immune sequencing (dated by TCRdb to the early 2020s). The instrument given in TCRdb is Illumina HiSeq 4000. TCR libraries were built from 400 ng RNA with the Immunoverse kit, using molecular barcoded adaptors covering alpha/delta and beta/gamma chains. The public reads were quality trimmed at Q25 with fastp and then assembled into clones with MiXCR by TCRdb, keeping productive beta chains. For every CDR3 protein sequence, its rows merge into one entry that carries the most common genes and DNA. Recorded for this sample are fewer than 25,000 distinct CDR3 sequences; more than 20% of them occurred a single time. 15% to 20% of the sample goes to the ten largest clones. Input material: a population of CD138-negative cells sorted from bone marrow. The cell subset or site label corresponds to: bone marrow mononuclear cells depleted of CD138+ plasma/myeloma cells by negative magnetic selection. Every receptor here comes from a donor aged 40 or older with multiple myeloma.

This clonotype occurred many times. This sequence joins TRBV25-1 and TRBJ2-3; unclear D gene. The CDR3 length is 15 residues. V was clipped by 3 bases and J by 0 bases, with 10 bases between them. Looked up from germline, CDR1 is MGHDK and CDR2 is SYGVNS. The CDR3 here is CASSEPDRSTDTQYF. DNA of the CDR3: TGTGCCAGCAGTGAGCCGGACCGCAGCACAGATACGCAGTATTTT.

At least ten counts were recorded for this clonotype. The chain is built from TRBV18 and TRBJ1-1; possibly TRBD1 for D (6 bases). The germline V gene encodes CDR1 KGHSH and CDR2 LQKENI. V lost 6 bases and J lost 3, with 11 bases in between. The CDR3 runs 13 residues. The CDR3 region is CASSQTGDTEAFF. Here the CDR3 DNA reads TGTGCCAGCTCGCAGACAGGAGACACTGAAGCTTTCTTT.

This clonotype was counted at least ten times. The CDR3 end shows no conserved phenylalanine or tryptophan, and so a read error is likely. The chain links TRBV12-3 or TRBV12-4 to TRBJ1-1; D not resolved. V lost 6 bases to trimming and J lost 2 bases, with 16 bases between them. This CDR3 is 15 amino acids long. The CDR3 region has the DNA TGTGCCAGCAGCCGGTTGTCCAATGCAAACACTGAAGCTTTCCTT. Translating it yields CASSRLSNANTEAFL.

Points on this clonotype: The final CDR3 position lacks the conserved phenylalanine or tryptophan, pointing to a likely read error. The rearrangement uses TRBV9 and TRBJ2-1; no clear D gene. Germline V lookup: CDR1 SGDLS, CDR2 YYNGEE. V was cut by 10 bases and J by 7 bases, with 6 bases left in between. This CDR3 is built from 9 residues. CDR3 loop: CARGNEQFL. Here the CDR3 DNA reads TGTGCCCGCGGTAATGAGCAGTTCCTC.

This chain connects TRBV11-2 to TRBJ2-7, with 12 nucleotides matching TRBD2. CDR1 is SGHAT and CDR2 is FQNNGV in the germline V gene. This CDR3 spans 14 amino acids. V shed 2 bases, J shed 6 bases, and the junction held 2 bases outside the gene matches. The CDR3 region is CASSLKLAGGEQYF. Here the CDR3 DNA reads TGTGCCAGCAGCTTAAAACTAGCGGGAGGCGAGCAGTACTTC.

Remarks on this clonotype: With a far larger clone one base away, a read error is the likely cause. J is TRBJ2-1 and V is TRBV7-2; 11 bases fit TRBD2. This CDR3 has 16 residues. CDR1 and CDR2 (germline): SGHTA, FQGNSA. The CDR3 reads CAGSLAGGRTYNEQFF. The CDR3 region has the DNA TGTGCCGGCAGCTTAGCGGGAGGGCGAACCTACAATGAGCAGTTCTTC.

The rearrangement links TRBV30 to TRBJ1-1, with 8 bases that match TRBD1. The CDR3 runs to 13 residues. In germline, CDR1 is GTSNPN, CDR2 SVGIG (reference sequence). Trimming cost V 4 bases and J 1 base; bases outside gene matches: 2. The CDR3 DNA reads TGTGCCTGGACCAGGGGGCCGAACACTGAAGCTTTCTTT. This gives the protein CAWTRGPNTEAFF.

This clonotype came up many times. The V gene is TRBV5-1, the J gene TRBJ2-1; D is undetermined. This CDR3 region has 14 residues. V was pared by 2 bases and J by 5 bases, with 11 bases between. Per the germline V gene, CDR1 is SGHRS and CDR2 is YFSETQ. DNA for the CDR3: TGCGCCAGCAGCTTAAACAGCCCTCACAATGAGCAGTTCTTC. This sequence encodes CASSLNSPHNEQFF.

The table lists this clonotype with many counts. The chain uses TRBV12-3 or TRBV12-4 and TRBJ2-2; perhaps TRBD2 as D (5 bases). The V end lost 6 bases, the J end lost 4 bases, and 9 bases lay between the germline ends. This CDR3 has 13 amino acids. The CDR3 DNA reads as TGTGCCAGCAGACCCCGGGGCACCGGGGAGCTGTTTTTT. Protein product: CASRPRGTGELFF.

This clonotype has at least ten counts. CDR3 loop: CASSQIDRVWETQYF. CDR3 DNA sequence: TGCGCCAGCAGCCAGATTGACAGGGTATGGGAGACCCAGTACTTC. V is TRBV4-1 and J is TRBJ2-5, with 7 bases lining up with TRBD1. The CDR3 consists of 15 residues. The V gene end was trimmed by 3 bases and the J gene end by 5 bases; junction bases not matched to a gene: 9. The V gene's germline CDR1 is MGHRA and CDR2 YSYEKL.

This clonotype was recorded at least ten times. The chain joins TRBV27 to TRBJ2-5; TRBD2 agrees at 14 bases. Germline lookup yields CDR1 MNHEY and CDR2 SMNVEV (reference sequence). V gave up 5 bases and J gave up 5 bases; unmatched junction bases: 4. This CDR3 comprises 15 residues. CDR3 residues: CASSQGTSGSETQYF. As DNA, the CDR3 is TGTGCCAGCAGTCAGGGGACTAGCGGGAGTGAGACCCAGTACTTC.

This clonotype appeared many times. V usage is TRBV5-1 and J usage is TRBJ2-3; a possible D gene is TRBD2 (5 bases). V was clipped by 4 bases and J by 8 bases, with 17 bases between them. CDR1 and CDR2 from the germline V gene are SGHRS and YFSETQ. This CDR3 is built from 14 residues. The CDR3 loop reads CASSPLESRGTQYF. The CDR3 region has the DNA TGCGCCAGCAGCCCGCTTGAGTCCCGGGGTACGCAGTATTTT.

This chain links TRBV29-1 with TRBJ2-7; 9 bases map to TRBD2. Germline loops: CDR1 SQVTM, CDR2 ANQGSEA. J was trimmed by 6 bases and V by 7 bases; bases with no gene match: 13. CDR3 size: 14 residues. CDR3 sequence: CSAMIVAGAGEQYF. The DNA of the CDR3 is TGCAGCGCGATGATTGTAGCGGGAGCGGGCGAGCAGTACTTC.

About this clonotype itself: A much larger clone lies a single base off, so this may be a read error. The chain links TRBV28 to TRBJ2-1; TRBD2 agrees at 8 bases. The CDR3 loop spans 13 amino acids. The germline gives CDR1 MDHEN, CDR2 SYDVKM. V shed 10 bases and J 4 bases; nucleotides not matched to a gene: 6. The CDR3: CATAGTSYNEQFF. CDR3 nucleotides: TGTGCCACCGCCGGGACTAGTTACAATGAGCAGTTCTTC. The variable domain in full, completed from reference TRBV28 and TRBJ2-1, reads DVKVTQSSRYLVKRTGEKVFLECVQDMDHENMFWYRQDPGLGLRLIYFSYDVKMKEKGDIPEGYSVSREKKERFSLILESASTNQTSMYLCATAGTSYNEQFFGPGTRLTVL.

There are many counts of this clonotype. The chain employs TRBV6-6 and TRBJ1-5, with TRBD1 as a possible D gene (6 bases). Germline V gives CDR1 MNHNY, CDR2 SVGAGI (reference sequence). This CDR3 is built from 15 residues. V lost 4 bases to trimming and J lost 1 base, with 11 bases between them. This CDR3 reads CASSFQTGSNQPQHF. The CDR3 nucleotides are TGTGCCAGCAGTTTCCAAACAGGGAGCAATCAGCCCCAGCATTTT.

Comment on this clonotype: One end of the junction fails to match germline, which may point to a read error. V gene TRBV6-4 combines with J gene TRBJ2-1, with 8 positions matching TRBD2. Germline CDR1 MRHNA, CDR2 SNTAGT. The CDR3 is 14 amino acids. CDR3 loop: CASSKAGEVDGQLF. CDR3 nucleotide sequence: TGTGCCAGCAGCAAAGCGGGAGAGGTCGATGGGCAGCTCTTC.

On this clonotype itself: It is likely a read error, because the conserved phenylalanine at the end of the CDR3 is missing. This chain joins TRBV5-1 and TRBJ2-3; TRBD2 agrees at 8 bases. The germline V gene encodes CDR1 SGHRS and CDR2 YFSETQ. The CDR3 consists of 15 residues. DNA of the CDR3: TGCGCCAGCAGCTTCGGCGGGAGGATCACAGATCCGCAGTATTTA. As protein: CASSFGGRITDPQYL.

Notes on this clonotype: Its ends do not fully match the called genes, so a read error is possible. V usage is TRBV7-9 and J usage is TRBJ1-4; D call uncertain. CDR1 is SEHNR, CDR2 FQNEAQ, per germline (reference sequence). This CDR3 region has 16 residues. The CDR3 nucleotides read TGTGCCAGCAGCCCGATGCTCCTGCGGGCTAATGAAAAACCGTTTTTT. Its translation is CASSPMLLRANEKPFF.

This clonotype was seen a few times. CDR3 loop: CASSLKPTGLAGGKTSYNEQFF. The CDR3, as DNA: TGTGCCAGCAGCTTAAAGCCCACGGGACTAGCGGGAGGTAAAACCTCCTACAATGAGCAGTTCTTC. The chain joins TRBV7-3 to TRBJ2-1, with 15 bases lining up with TRBD2. V dropped 1 base and J dropped 0; count of bases not matched to a gene: 13. The CDR3 is 22 amino acids. CDR1 is SGHTA and CDR2 is FQGTGA in the germline V gene.

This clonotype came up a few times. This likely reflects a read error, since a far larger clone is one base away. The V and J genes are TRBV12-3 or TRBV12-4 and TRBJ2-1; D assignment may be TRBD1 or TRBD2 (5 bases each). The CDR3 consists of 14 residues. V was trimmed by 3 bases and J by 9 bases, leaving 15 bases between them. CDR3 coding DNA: TGTGCCAGCAGTTTTCCAGAGGGGTCACGTGAGCAGTTCTTC. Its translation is CASSFPEGSREQFF.